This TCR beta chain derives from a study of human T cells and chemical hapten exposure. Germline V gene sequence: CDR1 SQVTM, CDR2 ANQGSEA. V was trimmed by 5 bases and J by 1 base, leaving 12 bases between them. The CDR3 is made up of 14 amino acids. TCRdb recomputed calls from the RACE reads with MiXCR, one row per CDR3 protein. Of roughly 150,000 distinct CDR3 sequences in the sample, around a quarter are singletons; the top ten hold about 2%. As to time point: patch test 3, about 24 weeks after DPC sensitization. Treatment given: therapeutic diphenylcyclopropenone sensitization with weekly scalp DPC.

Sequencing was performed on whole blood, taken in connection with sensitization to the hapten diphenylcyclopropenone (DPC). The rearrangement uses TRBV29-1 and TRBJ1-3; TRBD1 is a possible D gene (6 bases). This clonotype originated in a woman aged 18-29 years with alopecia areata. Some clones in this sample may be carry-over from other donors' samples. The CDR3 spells CSVTGGKSGNTIYF. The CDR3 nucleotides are TGCAGCGTTACGGGGGGCAAGTCTGGAAACACCATATATTTT.